This TCR beta chain derives from a study of blood T cell repertoires in COVID-19. In the source study's methods: From reference gene primer amplification, estimates of nucleated cell counts were derived. Using immunoSEQ multiplex PCR, the repertoire was profiled, and TCRdb retains in-frame clones only, with some absent. For V, J and clone size, that table is used; D and trimming come from the DNA. The sample has about 150,000 clones; roughly four fifths are singletons. The receptor was derived from a human donor with acute or convalescent COVID-19. The donor label of this sample is uncertain. The sequencing input was peripheral blood.

In nucleotides, the CDR3 is TGCGCCAGCAGCGATCGGACAGGGGGCAGCTATGGCTACACCTTC. This encodes CASSDRTGGSYGYTF. The chain carries TRBV5-1 and TRBJ1-2; 11 bases are a match to TRBD1. V shed 4 bases, J shed 4 bases, and the junction held 6 bases outside the gene matches. The CDR3 contains 15 residues. CDR1 is SGHRS, CDR2 YFSETQ, per germline.